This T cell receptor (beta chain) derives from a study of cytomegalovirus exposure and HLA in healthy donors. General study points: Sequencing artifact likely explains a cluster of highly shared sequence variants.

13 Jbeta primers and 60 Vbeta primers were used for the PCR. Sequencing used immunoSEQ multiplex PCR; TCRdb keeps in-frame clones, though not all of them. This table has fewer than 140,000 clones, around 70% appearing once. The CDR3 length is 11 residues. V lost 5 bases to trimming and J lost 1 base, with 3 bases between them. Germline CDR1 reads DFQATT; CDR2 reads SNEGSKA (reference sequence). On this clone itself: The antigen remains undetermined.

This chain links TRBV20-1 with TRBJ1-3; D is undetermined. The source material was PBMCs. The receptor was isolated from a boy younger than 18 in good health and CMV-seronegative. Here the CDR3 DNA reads TGCAGTGCTCAGTCTGGAAACACCATATATTTT. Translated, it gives CSAQSGNTIYF.